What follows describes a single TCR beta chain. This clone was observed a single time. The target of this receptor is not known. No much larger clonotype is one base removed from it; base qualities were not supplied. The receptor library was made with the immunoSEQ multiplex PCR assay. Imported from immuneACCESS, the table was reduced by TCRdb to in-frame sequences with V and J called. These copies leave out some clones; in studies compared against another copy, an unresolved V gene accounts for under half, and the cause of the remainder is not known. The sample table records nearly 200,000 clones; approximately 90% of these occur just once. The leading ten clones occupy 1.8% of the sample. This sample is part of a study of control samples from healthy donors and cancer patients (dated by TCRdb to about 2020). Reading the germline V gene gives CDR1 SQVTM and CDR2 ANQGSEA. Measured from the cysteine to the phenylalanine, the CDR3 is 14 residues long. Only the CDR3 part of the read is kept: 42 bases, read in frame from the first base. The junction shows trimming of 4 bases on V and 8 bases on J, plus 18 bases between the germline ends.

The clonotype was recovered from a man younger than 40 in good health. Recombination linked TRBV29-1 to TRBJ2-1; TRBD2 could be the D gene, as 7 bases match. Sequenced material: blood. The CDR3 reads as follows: CSVVERGGLDEQFF. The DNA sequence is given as TGCAGCGTTGTTGAGAGGGGGGGCTTAGATGAGCAGTTCTTC.